Listed below are T cell receptor beta chains from one sample, sequenced in a study of cytotoxic CD8 clonotypes in ibrutinib-treated CLL. Measured with immunoSEQ multiplex PCR; TCRdb has only the in-frame clones, and not every one. The sample has over 150,000 clones; 72% are singletons. The sequenced sample was PBMCs, obtained after 24 months of ibrutinib treatment. The receptor set was obtained from a human donor with chronic lymphocytic leukemia. CDR3s include the opening cysteine and the closing phenylalanine or tryptophan. The order of the fields is J gene, V gene, D gene, clone size, CDR3 protein, CDR3 DNA. A D gene is named only where the DNA matches it firmly. Size values are once, few and many counts, or a class for expanded clones, and some rows have none.

J gene: TRBJ2-7; V gene: TRBV15; D gene: TRBD2; clone size: -; CDR3 protein: CATSRGTSYEQYF; CDR3 DNA: TGTGCCACCAGCAGGGGGACTAGCTACGAGCAGTACTTC
J gene: TRBJ2-7; V gene: TRBV5-8; D gene: -; clone size: few; CDR3 protein: CASTAFFDEQYF; CDR3 DNA: TGTGCCAGCACTGCATTCTTCGACGAGCAGTACTTC
J gene: TRBJ2-3; V gene: TRBV6-6; D gene: -; clone size: -; CDR3 protein: CASHGTSTDTQYF; CDR3 DNA: TGTGCCAGCCACGGCACGAGCACAGATACGCAGTATTTT
J gene: TRBJ2-7; V gene: TRBV6-1; D gene: -; clone size: -; CDR3 protein: CASSRQNYEQYF; CDR3 DNA: TGTGCCAGCAGCCGACAGAACTACGAGCAGTACTTC
J gene: TRBJ2-5; V gene: TRBV30; D gene: TRBD1; clone size: few; CDR3 protein: CAWSARQGGGTQYF; CDR3 DNA: TGTGCCTGGAGTGCGCGACAGGGCGGTGGGACCCAGTACTTC
J gene: TRBJ2-7; V gene: TRBV18; D gene: TRBD1; clone size: -; CDR3 protein: CASSPGTGQPYEQYF; CDR3 DNA: TGTGCCAGCTCACCTGGGACAGGGCAGCCCTACGAGCAGTACTTC
J gene: TRBJ2-3; V gene: TRBV7-2; D gene: -; clone size: few; CDR3 protein: CASSLALGSTDTQYF; CDR3 DNA: TGTGCCAGCAGCTTAGCGCTGGGGAGCACAGATACGCAGTATTTT
J gene: TRBJ2-7; V gene: TRBV4-2; D gene: -; clone size: -; CDR3 protein: CASSQDLPGAYEQYF; CDR3 DNA: TGTGCCAGCAGCCAAGATCTTCCGGGTGCCTACGAGCAGTACTTC
J gene: TRBJ1-2; V gene: TRBV29-1; D gene: TRBD1; clone size: once; CDR3 protein: CSVAGTENYGYTF; CDR3 DNA: TGCAGCGTAGCCGGGACAGAGAACTATGGCTACACCTTC
J gene: TRBJ2-7; V gene: TRBV28; D gene: TRBD1; clone size: -; CDR3 protein: CASRGQLYEQYF; CDR3 DNA: TGTGCCAGCAGGGGACAGCTCTACGAGCAGTACTTC
J gene: TRBJ2-7; V gene: TRBV10-3; D gene: TRBD1; clone size: -; CDR3 protein: CAIRDSASYEQYF; CDR3 DNA: TGTGCCATCCGGGACAGTGCCTCCTACGAGCAGTACTTC
J gene: TRBJ1-4; V gene: TRBV28; D gene: -; clone size: -; CDR3 protein: CASSPPGLGEKLFF; CDR3 DNA: TGTGCCAGCAGTCCCCCGGGTCTGGGGGAAAAACTGTTTTTT
J gene: TRBJ2-1; V gene: TRBV5-4; D gene: TRBD2; clone size: few; CDR3 protein: CASRGRLAGGQDEQFF; CDR3 DNA: TGTGCCAGCAGGGGGCGACTAGCGGGAGGACAGGATGAGCAGTTCTTC
J gene: TRBJ2-2; V gene: TRBV2; D gene: -; clone size: -; CDR3 protein: CASSAARNTGELFF; CDR3 DNA: TGTGCCAGCAGTGCGGCGAGAAACACCGGGGAGCTGTTTTTT
J gene: TRBJ1-5; V gene: TRBV4-2; D gene: -; clone size: few; CDR3 protein: CASSPRTDKHQPQHF; CDR3 DNA: TGTGCCAGCAGCCCACGGACGGATAAACATCAGCCCCAGCATTTT
J gene: TRBJ2-1; V gene: TRBV11-3; D gene: TRBD2; clone size: -; CDR3 protein: CASSLGWGGASGRYEQFF; CDR3 DNA: TGTGCCAGCAGCTTAGGTTGGGGAGGGGCTAGCGGGAGGTATGAGCAGTTCTTC
J gene: TRBJ1-1; V gene: TRBV10-3; D gene: -; clone size: few; CDR3 protein: CAIRGWQGNTEAFF; CDR3 DNA: TGTGCCATCAGGGGTTGGCAGGGGAACACTGAAGCTTTCTTT
J gene: TRBJ2-7; V gene: TRBV7-6; D gene: -; clone size: -; CDR3 protein: CASSLESGRPYEQYF; CDR3 DNA: TGTGCCAGCAGCTTAGAGTCCGGGCGCCCCTACGAGCAGTACTTC
J gene: TRBJ1-2; V gene: TRBV5-6; D gene: -; clone size: -; CDR3 protein: CASSLGDFNYGYTF; CDR3 DNA: TGTGCCAGCAGCTTGGGGGATTTTAACTATGGCTACACCTTC
J gene: TRBJ2-3; V gene: TRBV14; D gene: TRBD2; clone size: -; CDR3 protein: CASSQEKGSGSADTQYF; CDR3 DNA: TGTGCCAGCAGCCAAGAGAAAGGGAGCGGGAGCGCGGATACGCAGTATTTT
J gene: TRBJ2-7; V gene: TRBV11-2; D gene: TRBD2; clone size: -; CDR3 protein: CASSQSGISFEQYF; CDR3 DNA: TGTGCCAGCAGCCAGAGCGGGATTTCTTTCGAGCAGTACTTC
J gene: TRBJ2-1; V gene: TRBV27; D gene: -; clone size: -; CDR3 protein: CASSLPRDSASSYNEQFF; CDR3 DNA: TGTGCCAGCAGTTTACCCAGGGATAGCGCGAGCTCCTACAATGAGCAGTTCTTC
J gene: TRBJ2-7; V gene: TRBV29-1; D gene: TRBD1; clone size: -; CDR3 protein: CSVESRQGYEQYF; CDR3 DNA: TGCAGCGTTGAATCACGACAGGGCTACGAGCAGTACTTC
J gene: TRBJ2-6; V gene: TRBV27; D gene: TRBD1; clone size: -; CDR3 protein: CASSSNRGTSGANVLTF; CDR3 DNA: TGTGCCAGCAGTTCAAACAGGGGAACGTCAGGGGCCAACGTCCTGACTTTC
J gene: TRBJ1-5; V gene: TRBV6-1; D gene: TRBD1; clone size: few; CDR3 protein: CASHWGQKDQPQHF; CDR3 DNA: TGTGCCAGCCATTGGGGACAGAAAGATCAGCCCCAGCATTTT
J gene: TRBJ1-5; V gene: TRBV6-1; D gene: -; clone size: few; CDR3 protein: CASSPGAGGNQPQHF; CDR3 DNA: TGTGCCAGCAGTCCCGGGGCCGGCGGCAATCAGCCCCAGCATTTT
J gene: TRBJ2-1; V gene: TRBV5-4; D gene: -; clone size: few; CDR3 protein: CASSLGVLPGEGNEQFF; CDR3 DNA: TGTGCCAGCAGCTTGGGGGTACTACCGGGAGAGGGCAATGAGCAGTTCTTC
J gene: TRBJ1-2; V gene: TRBV6-4; D gene: TRBD1; clone size: -; CDR3 protein: CASREKGQGFNYGYTF; CDR3 DNA: TGTGCCAGCAGAGAAAAGGGACAGGGTTTTAACTATGGCTACACCTTC
J gene: TRBJ1-2; V gene: TRBV29-1; D gene: -; clone size: many; CDR3 protein: CSVEMLGIDYTF; CDR3 DNA: TGCAGCGTCGAGATGTTGGGCATAGACTACACCTTC
J gene: TRBJ2-5; V gene: TRBV5-4; D gene: TRBD2; clone size: -; CDR3 protein: CASSRTSGRGSWETQYF; CDR3 DNA: TGTGCCAGCAGCCGGACTAGCGGGAGAGGTAGTTGGGAGACCCAGTACTTC
J gene: TRBJ1-1; V gene: TRBV7-6; D gene: -; clone size: once; CDR3 protein: CASSLMSAAFF; CDR3 DNA: TGTGCCAGCAGCTTGATGAGCGCAGCTTTCTTT
J gene: TRBJ2-5; V gene: TRBV5-1; D gene: TRBD2; clone size: -; CDR3 protein: CASSHRLAVQETQYF; CDR3 DNA: TGCGCCAGCAGCCACCGACTAGCGGTACAAGAGACCCAGTACTTC
J gene: TRBJ2-4; V gene: TRBV7-6; D gene: -; clone size: -; CDR3 protein: CASSLGTNPLAKNIQYF; CDR3 DNA: TGTGCCAGCAGCTTAGGGACGAACCCCCTAGCCAAAAACATTCAGTACTTC
J gene: TRBJ2-1; V gene: TRBV29-1; D gene: -; clone size: -; CDR3 protein: CSVWLRLVDEQFF; CDR3 DNA: TGCAGCGTTTGGCTTCGGCTAGTTGATGAGCAGTTCTTC
J gene: TRBJ2-7; V gene: TRBV9; D gene: TRBD2; clone size: -; CDR3 protein: CASSVSGTSLYEQYF; CDR3 DNA: TGTGCCAGCAGCGTCTCCGGGACTAGCCTGTACGAGCAGTACTTC
J gene: TRBJ2-7; V gene: TRBV6-5; D gene: -; clone size: -; CDR3 protein: CASSPRGNEQYF; CDR3 DNA: TGTGCCAGCAGCCCTAGGGGGAACGAGCAGTACTTC
J gene: TRBJ1-5; V gene: TRBV5-4; D gene: TRBD1; clone size: few; CDR3 protein: CASSSGGNSNQPQHF; CDR3 DNA: TGTGCCAGCAGCTCAGGGGGAAATAGCAATCAGCCCCAGCATTTT
J gene: TRBJ2-1; V gene: TRBV6-6; D gene: TRBD2; clone size: -; CDR3 protein: CASSPLWGGNEQFF; CDR3 DNA: TGTGCCAGCAGCCCCCTTTGGGGGGGGAATGAGCAGTTCTTC
J gene: TRBJ2-1; V gene: TRBV18; D gene: TRBD1; clone size: -; CDR3 protein: CASSPGQSLREQFF; CDR3 DNA: TGTGCCAGCTCACCGGGACAGTCGCTCAGGGAGCAGTTCTTC
J gene: TRBJ2-1; V gene: TRBV29-1; D gene: TRBD1; clone size: -; CDR3 protein: CSVEGAQGAYNEQFF; CDR3 DNA: TGCAGCGTTGAGGGGGCACAGGGGGCCTACAATGAGCAGTTCTTC
J gene: TRBJ2-5; V gene: TRBV14; D gene: TRBD2; clone size: -; CDR3 protein: CASRSAGVQETQYF; CDR3 DNA: TGTGCCAGCAGATCAGCGGGAGTACAAGAGACCCAGTACTTC
J gene: TRBJ2-2; V gene: TRBV7-2; D gene: -; clone size: few; CDR3 protein: CASSLTRTGELFF; CDR3 DNA: TGTGCCAGCAGCTTGACTAGAACCGGGGAGCTGTTTTTT
J gene: TRBJ2-3; V gene: TRBV30; D gene: -; clone size: -; CDR3 protein: CAWTPFWGTTTDTDTQYF; CDR3 DNA: TGTGCCTGGACACCCTTTTGGGGCACCACTACCGACACAGATACGCAGTATTTT
J gene: TRBJ2-3; V gene: TRBV29-1; D gene: -; clone size: -; CDR3 protein: CSVGTDSGTDTQYF; CDR3 DNA: TGCAGCGTTGGGACAGACTCTGGGACAGATACGCAGTATTTT
J gene: TRBJ2-1; V gene: TRBV29-1; D gene: -; clone size: many; CDR3 protein: CSVLPTGLYNEQFF; CDR3 DNA: TGCAGCGTTCTCCCGACAGGCCTCTACAATGAGCAGTTCTTC
J gene: TRBJ1-2; V gene: TRBV18; D gene: TRBD1; clone size: -; CDR3 protein: CASSPTGGWDYGYTF; CDR3 DNA: TGTGCCAGCTCACCAACAGGGGGCTGGGACTATGGCTACACCTTC
J gene: TRBJ2-3; V gene: TRBV9; D gene: -; clone size: -; CDR3 protein: CASSVVPQRVPDTQYF; CDR3 DNA: TGTGCCAGCAGCGTAGTTCCCCAAAGGGTCCCAGATACGCAGTATTTT
J gene: TRBJ2-5; V gene: TRBV10-3; D gene: TRBD2; clone size: -; CDR3 protein: CAIRPQRDPTGTQYF; CDR3 DNA: TGTGCCATCAGGCCGCAGCGGGACCCAACGGGGACCCAGTACTTC
J gene: TRBJ1-2; V gene: TRBV28; D gene: -; clone size: -; CDR3 protein: CASSLRTLSGGYTF; CDR3 DNA: TGTGCCAGCAGTTTACGGACGCTCAGCGGGGGCTACACCTTC
J gene: TRBJ2-1; V gene: TRBV6-5; D gene: TRBD2; clone size: -; CDR3 protein: CASRKGLAGVNEQFF; CDR3 DNA: TGTGCCAGCAGGAAGGGACTAGCGGGAGTCAATGAGCAGTTCTTC
J gene: TRBJ2-7; V gene: TRBV11-2; D gene: -; clone size: -; CDR3 protein: CASSLAGGSSYEQYF; CDR3 DNA: TGTGCCAGCAGCTTAGCGGGTGGGTCCTCCTACGAGCAGTACTTC